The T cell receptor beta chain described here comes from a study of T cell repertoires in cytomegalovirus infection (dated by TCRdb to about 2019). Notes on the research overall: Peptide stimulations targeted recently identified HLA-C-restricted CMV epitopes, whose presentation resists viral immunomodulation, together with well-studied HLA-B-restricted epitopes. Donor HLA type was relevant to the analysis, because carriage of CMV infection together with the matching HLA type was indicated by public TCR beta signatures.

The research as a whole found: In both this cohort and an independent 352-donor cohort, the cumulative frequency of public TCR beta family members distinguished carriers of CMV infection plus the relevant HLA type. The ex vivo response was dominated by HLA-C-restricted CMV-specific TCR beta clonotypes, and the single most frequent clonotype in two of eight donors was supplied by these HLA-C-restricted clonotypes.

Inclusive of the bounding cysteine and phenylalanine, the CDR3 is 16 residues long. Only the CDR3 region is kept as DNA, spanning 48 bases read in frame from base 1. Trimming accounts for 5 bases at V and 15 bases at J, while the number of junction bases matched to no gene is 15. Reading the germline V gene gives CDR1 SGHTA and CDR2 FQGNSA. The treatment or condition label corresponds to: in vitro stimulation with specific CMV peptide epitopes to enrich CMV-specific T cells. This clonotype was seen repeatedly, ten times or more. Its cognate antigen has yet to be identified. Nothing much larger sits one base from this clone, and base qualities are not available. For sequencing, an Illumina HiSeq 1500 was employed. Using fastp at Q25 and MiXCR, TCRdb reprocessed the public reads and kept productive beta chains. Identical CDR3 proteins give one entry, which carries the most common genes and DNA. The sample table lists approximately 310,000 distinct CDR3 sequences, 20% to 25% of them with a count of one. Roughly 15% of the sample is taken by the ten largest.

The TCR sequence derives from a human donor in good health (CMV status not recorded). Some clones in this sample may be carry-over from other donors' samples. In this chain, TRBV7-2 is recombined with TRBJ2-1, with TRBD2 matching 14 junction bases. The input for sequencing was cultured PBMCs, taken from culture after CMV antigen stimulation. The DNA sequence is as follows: TGTGCCAGCAGCCCCGAAAGGACTAGCGGGAGGACCCCTTGGTTCTTC. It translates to CASSPERTSGRTPWFF. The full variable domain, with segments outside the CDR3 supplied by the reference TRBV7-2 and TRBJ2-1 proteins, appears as GAGVSQSPSNKVTEKGKDVELRCDPISGHTALYWYRQSLGQGLEFLIYFQGNSAPDKSGLPSDRFSAERTGGSVSTLTIQRTQQEDSAVYLCASSPERTSGRTPWFFGPGTRLTVL.